A selection of T cell receptor beta chains follows, all from one sample in a study of cytomegalovirus exposure and HLA in healthy donors. Using immunoSEQ multiplex PCR, the repertoire was profiled, and TCRdb retains in-frame clones only, with some absent. The sample lists around 130,000 clones; 73% were seen once. Source material: PBMCs. The receptors derive from a woman between 40 and 55 years old in good health and CMV-seropositive. Each CDR3 is given with its conserved first and last residue. Fields, in order: clone size, V gene, J gene, D gene, CDR3 protein, CDR3 DNA. A D gene is named only where the DNA matches it firmly. Clone size appears in some rows only: once, few, many, or a class for an expanded clone.

abundance: -
v_gene: TRBV7-9
j_gene: TRBJ1-2
d_gene: -
CDR3aa: CASRAATDRLYGYTF
CDR3nt: TGTGCCAGCCGAGCCGCGACAGACCGACTCTATGGCTACACCTTC

abundance: -
v_gene: TRBV5-1
j_gene: TRBJ1-2
d_gene: -
CDR3aa: CASSLVQGSGGYTF
CDR3nt: TGCGCCAGCAGCTTGGTTCAGGGATCCGGCGGCTACACCTTC

abundance: few
v_gene: TRBV7-9
j_gene: TRBJ1-2
d_gene: -
CDR3aa: CASSLEGFPNYGYTF
CDR3nt: TGTGCCAGCAGCTTGGAGGGGTTCCCTAACTATGGCTACACCTTC

abundance: once
v_gene: TRBV7-2
j_gene: TRBJ2-7
d_gene: -
CDR3aa: CASSLGAGLASYEQYF
CDR3nt: TGTGCCAGCAGCTTAGGAGCAGGTCTAGCGTCCTACGAGCAGTACTTC

abundance: -
v_gene: TRBV5-6
j_gene: TRBJ1-1
d_gene: TRBD1
CDR3aa: CASRAGTGVGNTEAFF
CDR3nt: TGTGCCAGCAGGGCTGGGACAGGGGTTGGGAACACTGAAGCTTTCTTT

abundance: -
v_gene: TRBV5-1
j_gene: TRBJ2-2
d_gene: TRBD1
CDR3aa: CASSWTGEGELFF
CDR3nt: TGCGCCAGCAGCTGGACAGGGGAAGGGGAGCTGTTTTTT

abundance: -
v_gene: TRBV11-3
j_gene: TRBJ2-1
d_gene: TRBD2
CDR3aa: CASSLGGLAGEGEQFF
CDR3nt: TGTGCCAGCAGCTTAGGCGGACTAGCGGGAGAAGGCGAGCAGTTCTTC

abundance: few
v_gene: TRBV6-1
j_gene: TRBJ1-3
d_gene: TRBD1
CDR3aa: CASSEFGTGLYF
CDR3nt: TGTGCCAGCAGTGAATTCGGGACAGGGCTGTATTTT

abundance: -
v_gene: TRBV7-2
j_gene: TRBJ1-1
d_gene: TRBD1
CDR3aa: CASSFLQGAEAFF
CDR3nt: TGTGCCAGCAGCTTCCTACAGGGGGCGGAAGCTTTCTTT

abundance: -
v_gene: TRBV7-9
j_gene: TRBJ2-7
d_gene: TRBD1
CDR3aa: CASSDRGGAVYEQYF
CDR3nt: TGTGCCAGCAGCGACAGGGGGGGGGCTGTCTACGAGCAGTACTTC

abundance: once
v_gene: TRBV28
j_gene: TRBJ1-5
d_gene: -
CDR3aa: CASSLVGGQPQHF
CDR3nt: TGTGCCAGCAGTTTGGTTGGAGGCCAGCCCCAGCATTTT

abundance: -
v_gene: TRBV6-6
j_gene: TRBJ2-2
d_gene: TRBD2
CDR3aa: CASSYSLASGPGELFF
CDR3nt: TGTGCCAGCAGTTACTCGTTGGCTAGCGGGCCCGGGGAGCTGTTTTTT

abundance: -
v_gene: TRBV5-4
j_gene: TRBJ2-1
d_gene: TRBD2
CDR3aa: CASREASGRVTGNEQFF
CDR3nt: TGTGCCAGCAGGGAAGCTAGCGGGAGGGTAACGGGCAATGAGCAGTTCTTC

abundance: few
v_gene: TRBV2
j_gene: TRBJ2-7
d_gene: -
CDR3aa: CASSPTPGEQYF
CDR3nt: TGTGCCAGCAGCCCTACCCCAGGGGAGCAGTACTTC

abundance: few
v_gene: TRBV10-2
j_gene: TRBJ2-1
d_gene: -
CDR3aa: CATTGSKLSGAGNEQFF
CDR3nt: TGCGCCACCACGGGTTCCAAGTTATCAGGTGCGGGAAATGAGCAGTTCTTC

abundance: -
v_gene: TRBV4-2
j_gene: TRBJ1-1
d_gene: TRBD1
CDR3aa: CASSRGTVGGTEAFF
CDR3nt: TGTGCCAGCAGCCGGGGGACAGTTGGGGGCACTGAAGCTTTCTTT

abundance: -
v_gene: TRBV5-1
j_gene: TRBJ2-7
d_gene: -
CDR3aa: CASSYVGDIYEQYF
CDR3nt: TGCGCCAGCAGTTACGTCGGGGACATCTACGAGCAGTACTTC

abundance: many
v_gene: TRBV7-6
j_gene: TRBJ2-1
d_gene: -
CDR3aa: CASSPRDVGGEQFF
CDR3nt: TGTGCCAGCAGCCCCCGGGATGTGGGCGGTGAGCAGTTCTTC